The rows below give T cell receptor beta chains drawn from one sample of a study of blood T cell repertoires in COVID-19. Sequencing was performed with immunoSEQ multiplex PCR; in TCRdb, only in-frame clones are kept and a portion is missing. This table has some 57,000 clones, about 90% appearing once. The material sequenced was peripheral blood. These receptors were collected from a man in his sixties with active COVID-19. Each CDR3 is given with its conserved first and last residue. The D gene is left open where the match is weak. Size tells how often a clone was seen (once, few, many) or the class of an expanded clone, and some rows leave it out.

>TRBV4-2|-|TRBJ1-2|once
TGTGCCAGCAGCCAAGATAGAACAGGGAAAATCTATGGCTACACCTTC
CASSQDRTGKIYGYTF
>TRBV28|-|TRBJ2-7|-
TGTGCCAGCAGTACCACAATGCAGGGCTCCCCCTACGAGCAGTACTTC
CASSTTMQGSPYEQYF
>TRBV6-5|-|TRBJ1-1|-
TGTGCCAGCAGTTACGCCTCGACAGGGAACACTGAAGCTTTCTTT
CASSYASTGNTEAFF
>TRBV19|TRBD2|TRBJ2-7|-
TGTGCCAGTAGTATGGCGGGAGGCCTCTACGAGCAGTACTTC
CASSMAGGLYEQYF
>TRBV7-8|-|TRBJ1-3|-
TGTGCCAGCAGCCAGGCTGGTAAGGGGAGAAACACCATATATTTT
CASSQAGKGRNTIYF
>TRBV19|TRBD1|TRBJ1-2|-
TGTGCCAGTAGGACAGGGGGCGATGGCTACACCTTC
CASRTGGDGYTF
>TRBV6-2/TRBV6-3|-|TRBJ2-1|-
TGTGCCAGCAGCAATTATAATGAGCAGTTCTTC
CASSNYNEQFF
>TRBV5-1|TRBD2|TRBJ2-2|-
TGCGCCAGCAGCAGTAGCGGGAGGGGGAAAAATATCGGCGGGGAGCTGTTTTTT
CASSSSGRGKNIGGELFF
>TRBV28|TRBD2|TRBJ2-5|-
TGTGCCAGCAGTTTGGAGCGGGGGGCCCAGGAGACCCAGTACTTC
CASSLERGAQETQYF
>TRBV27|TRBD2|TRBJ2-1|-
TGTGCCAGCAGTTCCATAGCGGGAGGGGACAATGAGCAGTTCTTC
CASSSIAGGDNEQFF
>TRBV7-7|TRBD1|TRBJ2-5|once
TGTGCTAGCAGCCTCGGGACAGGGGAAGAGACCCAGTACTTC
CASSLGTGEETQYF
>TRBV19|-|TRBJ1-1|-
TGTGCCAGTAGTCCCAGACAGTTACCGAACACTGAAGCTTTCTTT
CASSPRQLPNTEAFF
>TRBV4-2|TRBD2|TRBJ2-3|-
TGTGCCAGCAGCCAAGATGATTTAGCGGGGGGGGTTGATACGCAGTATTTT
CASSQDDLAGGVDTQYF
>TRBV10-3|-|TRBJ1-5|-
TGTGCCATCGGGTGGGGCGATAATCAGCCCCAGCATTTT
CAIGWGDNQPQHF
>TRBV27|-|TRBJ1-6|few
TGTGCCAGCAGCCCCTTAAGGGGTTCACCCCTCCACTTT
CASSPLRGSPLHF
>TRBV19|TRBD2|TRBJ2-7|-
TGTGCCAGTAGTCGCCGGGAGGGGGAATACGAGCAGTACTTC
CASSRREGEYEQYF
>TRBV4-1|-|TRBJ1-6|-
TGCGCCAGCAGCCACCCTGGGGCCAGGGTGGAATCACCCCTCCACTTT
CASSHPGARVESPLHF
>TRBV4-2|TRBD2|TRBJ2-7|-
TGTGCCAGCAGCCCCCGGACTAGCCAAATCTCCTACGAGCAGTACTTC
CASSPRTSQISYEQYF
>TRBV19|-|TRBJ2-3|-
TGTGCCAGTAGTATTCCGACAGGAGATACGCAGTATTTT
CASSIPTGDTQYF
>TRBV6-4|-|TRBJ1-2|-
TGTGCCAGCAGTGACTCCCCAGGGAGGCATGGCTACACCTTC
CASSDSPGRHGYTF
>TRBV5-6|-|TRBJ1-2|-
TGTGCCAGCAGCCCCGGTATCGGCTACACCTTC
CASSPGIGYTF
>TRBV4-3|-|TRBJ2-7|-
TGCGCCAGCAGCCAAGATAGGCGGACAGTAACCTACGAGCAGTACTTC
CASSQDRRTVTYEQYF
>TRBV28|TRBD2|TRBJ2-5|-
TGTGCCAGCAGTTCACACCCCGGGACTAATGACAAGGAGACCCAGTACTTC
CASSSHPGTNDKETQYF
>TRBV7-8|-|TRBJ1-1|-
TGTGCCAGCAGCTTATTAGCTCAGGTTGGACTTTGGACTGAAGCTTTCTTT
CASSLLAQVGLWTEAFF
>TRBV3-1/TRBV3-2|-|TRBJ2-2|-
TGTGCCAGCAGCCAAGATTACGGCAGCGCGAACACCGGGGAGCTGTTTTTT
CASSQDYGSANTGELFF
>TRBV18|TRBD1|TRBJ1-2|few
TGTGCCAGCTCACCAACGGGACAGGACTATGGCTACACCTTC
CASSPTGQDYGYTF
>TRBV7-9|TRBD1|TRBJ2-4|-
TGTGCCAGCAGCCCTTCTCCTGGGACAGGGGCTCACTTC
CASSPSPGTGAHF
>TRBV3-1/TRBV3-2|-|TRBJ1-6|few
TGTGCCAGCATGGGACTTTATAATTCACCCCTCCACTTT
CASMGLYNSPLHF
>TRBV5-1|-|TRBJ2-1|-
TGCGCCAGCAGCTTCAGCACAGGGATGAACTCCTACAATGAGCAGTTCTTC
CASSFSTGMNSYNEQFF
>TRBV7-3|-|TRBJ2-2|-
TGTGCCAGCAGCTTAAGTGGACAGAACACCGGGGAGCTGTTTTTT
CASSLSGQNTGELFF
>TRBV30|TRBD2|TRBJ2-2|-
TGTGCCTGGACCGGACTAGCGGGAGCGGAAGGGGAGCTGTTTTTT
CAWTGLAGAEGELFF
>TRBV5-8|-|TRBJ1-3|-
TGTGCCAGCAGCGGGGCGTCTGGAAACACCATATATTTT
CASSGASGNTIYF
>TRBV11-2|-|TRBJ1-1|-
TGTGCCAGCAGCTTCCCTCAGGGGAACACTGAAGCTTTCTTT
CASSFPQGNTEAFF
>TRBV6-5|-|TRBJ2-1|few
TGTGCCAGCAGTTACCAGGAGGAATCCTACAATGAGCAGTTCTTC
CASSYQEESYNEQFF
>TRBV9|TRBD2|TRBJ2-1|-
TGTGCCAGCAGCCAGCGACCGAGGACTAGCGGGGGTTTATCCTACAATGAGCAGTTCTTC
CASSQRPRTSGGLSYNEQFF
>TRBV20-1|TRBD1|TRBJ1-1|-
TGCAGTGCTAGGGGGACAGTTGAAGCTTTCTTT
CSARGTVEAFF
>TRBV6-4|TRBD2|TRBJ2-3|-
TGTGCCAGCAGTGAGGGACTAGCGGGGAGGCCAGATACGCAGTATTTT
CASSEGLAGRPDTQYF
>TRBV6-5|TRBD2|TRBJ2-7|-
TGTGCCAGCAGGCTTGCGACTAGCGGGCTCTACGAGCAGTACTTC
CASRLATSGLYEQYF
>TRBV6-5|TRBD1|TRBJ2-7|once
TGTGCCAGCGGACAGGGGGCACTCCTCTACGAGCAGTACTTC
CASGQGALLYEQYF
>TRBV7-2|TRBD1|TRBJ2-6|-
TGTGCCAGCAGCCTCTGGGACAGCATCTCTGGGGCCAACGTCCTGACTTTC
CASSLWDSISGANVLTF
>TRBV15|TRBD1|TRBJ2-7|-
TGTGCCACCAGCAGAGCTGCAGGGGGTGCCTACGAGCAGTACTTC
CATSRAAGGAYEQYF
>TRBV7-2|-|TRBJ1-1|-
TGTGCCAGCAGCTTTTCGGGGGGCTGGACTGAAGCTTTCTTT
CASSFSGGWTEAFF
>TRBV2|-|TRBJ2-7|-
TGTGCCAGCAGTAAACCACTAGGGGGGGGTTACGAGCAGTACTTC
CASSKPLGGGYEQYF
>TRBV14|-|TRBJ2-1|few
TGTGCCAGCAGCCAAGACGTCCGTGAGCAGTTCTTC
CASSQDVREQFF
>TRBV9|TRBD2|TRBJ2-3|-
TGTGCCAGCAGCCCGAGACTAGCGGCAGATACGCAGTATTTT
CASSPRLAADTQYF
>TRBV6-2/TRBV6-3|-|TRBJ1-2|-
TGTGCCAGCAGTTACTCCAGCTATGGCTACACCTTC
CASSYSSYGYTF